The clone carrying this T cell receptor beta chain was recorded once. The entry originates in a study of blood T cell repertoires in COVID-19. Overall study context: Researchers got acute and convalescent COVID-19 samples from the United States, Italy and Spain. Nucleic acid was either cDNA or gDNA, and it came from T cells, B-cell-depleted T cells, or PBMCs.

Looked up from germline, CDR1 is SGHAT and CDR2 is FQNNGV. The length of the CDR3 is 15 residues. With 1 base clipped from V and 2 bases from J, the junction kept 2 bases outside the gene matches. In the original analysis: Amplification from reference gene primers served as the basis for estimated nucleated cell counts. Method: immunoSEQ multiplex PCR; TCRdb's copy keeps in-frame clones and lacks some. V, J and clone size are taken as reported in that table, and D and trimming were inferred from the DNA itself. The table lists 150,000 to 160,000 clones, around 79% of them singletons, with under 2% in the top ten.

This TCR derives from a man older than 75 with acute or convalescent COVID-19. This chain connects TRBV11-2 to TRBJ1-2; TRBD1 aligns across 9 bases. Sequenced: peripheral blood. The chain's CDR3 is CASSLAGTGNYGYTF. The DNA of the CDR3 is TGTGCCAGCAGCTTAGCGGGGACAGGGAACTATGGCTACACCTTC.